This T cell receptor beta chain originates from a study of CD8+ T cells in alopecia areata. Treatment specified: oral pan-JAK inhibitor, 5-10 mg twice daily. With 7 bases clipped from V and 4 bases from J, the junction kept 4 bases outside the gene matches. The CDR3 covers 13 residues. Germline V gene data show CDR1 as SQVTM and CDR2 as ANQGSEA. As the sequencing template, cDNA was produced by extracting RNA and reverse transcribing it. Profiled with immunoSEQ multiplex PCR; TCRdb holds only in-frame clones, not every one. Here the sample spans approximately 130,000 clones, over 60% being singletons. The V call is TRBV29-1, the J call TRBJ2-2; 9 bases agree with TRBD1. The source of this sequence is a human donor with alopecia areata. Here the sequenced sample was CD4+ T cells sorted from blood, taken at week 4, from a patient treated with tofacitinib. CDR3 coding DNA: TGCAGCGCTCGGGACAGGGCCACCGGGGAGCTGTTTTTT. This codes for CSARDRATGELFF.